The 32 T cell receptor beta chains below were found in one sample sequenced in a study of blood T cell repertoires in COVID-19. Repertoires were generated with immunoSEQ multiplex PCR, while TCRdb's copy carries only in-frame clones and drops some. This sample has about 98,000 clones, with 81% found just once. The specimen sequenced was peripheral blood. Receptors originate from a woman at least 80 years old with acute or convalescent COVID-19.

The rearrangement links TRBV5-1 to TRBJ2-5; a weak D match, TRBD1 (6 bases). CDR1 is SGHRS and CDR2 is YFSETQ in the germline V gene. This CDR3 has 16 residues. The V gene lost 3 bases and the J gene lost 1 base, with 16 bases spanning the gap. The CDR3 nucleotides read TGCGCCAGCAGCTCCCTCGGACAGTCAGTCCAAGAGACCCAGTACTTC. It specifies CASSSLGQSVQETQYF. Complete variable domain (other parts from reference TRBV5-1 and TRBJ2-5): KAGVTQTPRYLIKTRGQQVTLSCSPISGHRSVSWYQQTPGQGLQFLFEYFSETQRNKGNFPGRFSGRQFSNSRSEMNVSTLELGDSALYLCASSSLGQSVQETQYFGPGTRLLVL.

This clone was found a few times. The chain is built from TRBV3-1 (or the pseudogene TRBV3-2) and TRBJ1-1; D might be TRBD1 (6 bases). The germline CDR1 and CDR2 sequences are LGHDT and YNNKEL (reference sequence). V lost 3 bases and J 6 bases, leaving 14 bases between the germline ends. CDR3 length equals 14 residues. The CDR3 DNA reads TGTGCCAGCAGCCACTCGGACAGCTATTCTGAAGCTTTCTTT. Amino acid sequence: CASSHSDSYSEAFF.

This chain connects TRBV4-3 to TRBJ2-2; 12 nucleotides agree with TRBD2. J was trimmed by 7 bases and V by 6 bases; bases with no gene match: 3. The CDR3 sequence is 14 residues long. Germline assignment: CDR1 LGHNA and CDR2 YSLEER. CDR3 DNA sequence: TGCGCCAGCAGGACTAGCGGGGGAGTCGGGGAGCTGTTTTTT. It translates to CASRTSGGVGELFF.

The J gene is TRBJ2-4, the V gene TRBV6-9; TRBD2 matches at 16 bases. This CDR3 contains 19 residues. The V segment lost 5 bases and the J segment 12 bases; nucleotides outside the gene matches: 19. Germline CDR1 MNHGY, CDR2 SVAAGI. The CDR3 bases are TGTGCCAGCAGTCACGCAACCGGGACTAGCGGGGGGGCAGCTGTCGATCAGTACTTC. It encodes CASSHATGTSGGAAVDQYF.

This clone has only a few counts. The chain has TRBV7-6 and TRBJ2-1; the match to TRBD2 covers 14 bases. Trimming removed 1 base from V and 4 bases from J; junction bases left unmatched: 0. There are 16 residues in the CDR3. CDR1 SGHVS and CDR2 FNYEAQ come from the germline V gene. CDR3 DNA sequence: TGTGCCAGCAGCTTAGGGACTAGCGGGGGGTACAATGAGCAGTTCTTC. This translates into CASSLGTSGGYNEQFF. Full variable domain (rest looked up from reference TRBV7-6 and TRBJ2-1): GAGVSQSPRYKVTKRGQDVALRCDPISGHVSLYWYRQALGQGPEFLTYFNYEAQQDKSGLPNDRFSAERPEGSISTLTIQRTEQRDSAMYRCASSLGTSGGYNEQFFGPGTRLTVL.

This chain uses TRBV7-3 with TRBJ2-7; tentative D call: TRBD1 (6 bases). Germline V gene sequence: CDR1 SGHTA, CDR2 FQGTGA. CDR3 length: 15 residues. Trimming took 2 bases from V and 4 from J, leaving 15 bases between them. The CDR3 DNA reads TGTGCCAGCAGCTTAGGTCCGGGCAGGGGATACGAGCAGTACTTC. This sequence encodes CASSLGPGRGYEQYF. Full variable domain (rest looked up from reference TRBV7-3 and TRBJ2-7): GAGVSQTPSNKVTEKGKYVELRCDPISGHTALYWYRQSLGQGPEFLIYFQGTGAADDSGLPNDRFFAVRPEGSVSTLKIQRTERGDSAVYLCASSLGPGRGYEQYFGPGTRLTVT.

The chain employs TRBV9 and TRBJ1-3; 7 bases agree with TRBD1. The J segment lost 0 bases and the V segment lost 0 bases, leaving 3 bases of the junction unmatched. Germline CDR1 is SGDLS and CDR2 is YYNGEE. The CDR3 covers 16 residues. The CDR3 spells CASSVGTGDSGNTIYF. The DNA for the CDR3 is TGTGCCAGCAGCGTAGGGACAGGTGACTCTGGAAACACCATATATTTT.

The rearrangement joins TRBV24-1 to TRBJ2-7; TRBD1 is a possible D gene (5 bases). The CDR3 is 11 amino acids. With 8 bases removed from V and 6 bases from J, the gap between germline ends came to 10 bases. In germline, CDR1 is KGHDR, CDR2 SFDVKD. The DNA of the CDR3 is TGTGCCACCAAAACAGGCCGCGAGCAGTACTTC. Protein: CATKTGREQYF.

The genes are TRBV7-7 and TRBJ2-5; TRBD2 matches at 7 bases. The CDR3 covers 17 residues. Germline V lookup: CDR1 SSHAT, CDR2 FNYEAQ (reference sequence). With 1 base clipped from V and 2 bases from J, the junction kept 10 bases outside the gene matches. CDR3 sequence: CASSLEERAGIQETQYF. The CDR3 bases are TGTGCCAGCAGCTTAGAAGAGAGAGCGGGGATACAAGAGACCCAGTACTTC.

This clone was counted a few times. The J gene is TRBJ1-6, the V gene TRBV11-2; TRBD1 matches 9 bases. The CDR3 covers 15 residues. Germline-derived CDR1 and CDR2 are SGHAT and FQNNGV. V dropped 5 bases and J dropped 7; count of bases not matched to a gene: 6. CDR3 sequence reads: CASSVQGAPNSPLHF. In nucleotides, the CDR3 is TGTGCCAGCAGCGTACAGGGGGCACCGAATTCACCCCTCCACTTT.

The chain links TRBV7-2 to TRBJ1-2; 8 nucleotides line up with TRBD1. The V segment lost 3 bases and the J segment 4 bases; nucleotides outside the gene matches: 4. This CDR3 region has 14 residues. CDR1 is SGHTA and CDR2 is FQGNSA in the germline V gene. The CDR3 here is CASSLQGAGYGYTF. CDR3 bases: TGTGCCAGCAGCTTGCAGGGGGCGGGCTATGGCTACACCTTC.

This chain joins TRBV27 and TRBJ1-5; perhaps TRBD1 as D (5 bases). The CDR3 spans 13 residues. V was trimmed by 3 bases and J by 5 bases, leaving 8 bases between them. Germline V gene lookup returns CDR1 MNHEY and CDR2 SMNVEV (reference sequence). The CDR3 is CASSLAGDQPQHF. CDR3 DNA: TGTGCCAGCAGTTTGGCGGGGGATCAGCCCCAGCATTTT.

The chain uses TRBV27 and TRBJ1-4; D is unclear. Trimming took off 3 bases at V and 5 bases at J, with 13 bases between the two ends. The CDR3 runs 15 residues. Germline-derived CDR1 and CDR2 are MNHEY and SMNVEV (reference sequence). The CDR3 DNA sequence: TGTGCCAGCAGTTTTTTGAGGGAAGGCAATGAAAAACTGTTTTTT. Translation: CASSFLREGNEKLFF.

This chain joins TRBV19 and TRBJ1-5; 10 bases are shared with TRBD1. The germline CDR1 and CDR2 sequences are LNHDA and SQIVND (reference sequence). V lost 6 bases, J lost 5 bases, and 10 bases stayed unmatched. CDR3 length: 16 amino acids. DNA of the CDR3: TGTGCCAGTAGATCCCCCGTTGGGACAGGGGATCAGCCCCAGCATTTT. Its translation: CASRSPVGTGDQPQHF. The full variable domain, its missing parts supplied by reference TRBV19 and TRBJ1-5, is DGGITQSPKYLFRKEGQNVTLSCEQNLNHDAMYWYRQDPGQGLRLIYYSQIVNDFQKGDIAEGYSVSREKKESFPLTVTSAQKNPTAFYLCASRSPVGTGDQPQHFGDGTRLSIL.

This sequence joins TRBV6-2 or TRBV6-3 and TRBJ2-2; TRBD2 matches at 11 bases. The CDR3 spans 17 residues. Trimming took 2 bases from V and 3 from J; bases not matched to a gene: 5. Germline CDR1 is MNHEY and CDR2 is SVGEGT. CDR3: CASSYVAGGPDTGELFF. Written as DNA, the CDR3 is TGTGCCAGCAGTTACGTAGCGGGGGGGCCGGACACCGGGGAGCTGTTTTTT.

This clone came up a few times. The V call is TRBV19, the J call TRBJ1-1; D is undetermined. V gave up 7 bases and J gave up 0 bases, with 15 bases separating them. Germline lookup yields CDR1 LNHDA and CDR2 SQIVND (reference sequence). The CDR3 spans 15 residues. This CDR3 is CASTLGREVNTEAFF. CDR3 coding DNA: TGTGCCAGTACCCTAGGACGGGAGGTGAACACTGAAGCTTTCTTT.

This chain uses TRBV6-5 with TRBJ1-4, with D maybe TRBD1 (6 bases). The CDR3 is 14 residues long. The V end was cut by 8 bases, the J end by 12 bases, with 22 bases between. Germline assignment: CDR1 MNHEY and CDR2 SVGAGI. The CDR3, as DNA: TGTGCCAGCGTTCCCGGGACAAACTCCGGGGAACTGTTTTTT. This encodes CASVPGTNSGELFF.

CDR3 DNA sequence: TGTGCCAGCAGTTTTCTCCAGGGTGGGACCGGGGAGCTGTTTTTT. Translating gives CASSFLQGGTGELFF. The J gene is TRBJ2-2, the V gene TRBV28, with D possibly TRBD1 on 5 matching bases. V lost 3 bases, J lost 5 bases, and 13 bases lay in between. The CDR3 sequence is 15 residues long. CDR1 and CDR2 (germline): MDHEN, SYDVKM. The full variable domain, with the rest looked up from reference TRBV28 and TRBJ2-2, is DVKVTQSSRYLVKRTGEKVFLECVQDMDHENMFWYRQDPGLGLRLIYFSYDVKMKEKGDIPEGYSVSREKKERFSLILESASTNQTSMYLCASSFLQGGTGELFFGEGSRLTVL.

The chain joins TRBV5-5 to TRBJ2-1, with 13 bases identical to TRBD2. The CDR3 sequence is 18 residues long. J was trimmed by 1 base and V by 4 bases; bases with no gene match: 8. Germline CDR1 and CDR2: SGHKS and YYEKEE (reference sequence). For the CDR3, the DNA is TGTGCCAGCAGCGTGAGACTAGCGGGGGGTGGGTCCTACAATGAGCAGTTCTTC. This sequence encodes CASSVRLAGGGSYNEQFF.

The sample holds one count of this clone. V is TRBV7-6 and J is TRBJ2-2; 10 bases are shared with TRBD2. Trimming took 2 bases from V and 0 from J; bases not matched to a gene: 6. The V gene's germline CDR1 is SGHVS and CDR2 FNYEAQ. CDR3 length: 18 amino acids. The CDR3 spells CASSLIASGGANTGELFF. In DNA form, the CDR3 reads TGTGCCAGCAGCTTAATCGCTAGCGGGGGCGCGAACACCGGGGAGCTGTTTTTT.

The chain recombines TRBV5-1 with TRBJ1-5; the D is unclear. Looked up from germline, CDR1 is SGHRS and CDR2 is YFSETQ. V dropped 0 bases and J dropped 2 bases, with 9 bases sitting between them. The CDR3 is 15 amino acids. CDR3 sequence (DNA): TGCGCCAGCAGCTTGGCCCCCGGGGGCAATCAGCCCCAGCATTTT. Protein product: CASSLAPGGNQPQHF.

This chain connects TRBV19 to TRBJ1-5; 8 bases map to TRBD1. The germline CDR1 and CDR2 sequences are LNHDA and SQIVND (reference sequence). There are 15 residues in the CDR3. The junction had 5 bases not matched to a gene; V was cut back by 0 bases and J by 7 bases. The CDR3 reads CASSIDWTGYQPQHF. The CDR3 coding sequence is TGTGCCAGTAGTATAGACTGGACAGGGTACCAGCCCCAGCATTTT.

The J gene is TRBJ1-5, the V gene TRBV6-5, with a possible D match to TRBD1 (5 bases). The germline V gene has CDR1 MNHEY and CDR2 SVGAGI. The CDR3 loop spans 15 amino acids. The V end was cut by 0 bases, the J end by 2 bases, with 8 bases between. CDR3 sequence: CASSYSGVGNQPQHF. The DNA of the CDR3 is TGTGCCAGCAGTTACTCAGGGGTCGGCAATCAGCCCCAGCATTTT.

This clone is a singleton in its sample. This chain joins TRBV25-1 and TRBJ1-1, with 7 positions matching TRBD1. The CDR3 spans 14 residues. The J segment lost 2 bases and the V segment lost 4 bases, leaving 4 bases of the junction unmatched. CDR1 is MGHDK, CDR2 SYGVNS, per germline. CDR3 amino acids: CASSAGQANTEAFF. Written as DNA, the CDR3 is TGTGCCAGCAGTGCAGGACAGGCAAACACTGAAGCTTTCTTT.

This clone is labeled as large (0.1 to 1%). The CDR3, as DNA: TGTGCCAGCAGTGATGGGACAGACAATGAGCAGTTCTTC. Amino acid sequence: CASSDGTDNEQFF. The chain carries TRBV2 and TRBJ2-1; 7 nucleotides match TRBD1. In germline, CDR1 is SNHLY, CDR2 FYNNEI. V was pared by 3 bases and J by 5 bases, with 1 base of the junction left unmatched. The CDR3 runs 13 residues.

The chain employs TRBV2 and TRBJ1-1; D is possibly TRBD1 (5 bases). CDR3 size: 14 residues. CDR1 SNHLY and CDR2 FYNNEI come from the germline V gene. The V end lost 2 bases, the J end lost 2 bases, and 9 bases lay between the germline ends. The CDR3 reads CASSELTANTEAFF. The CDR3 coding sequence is TGTGCCAGCAGTGAACTGACAGCCAACACTGAAGCTTTCTTT.

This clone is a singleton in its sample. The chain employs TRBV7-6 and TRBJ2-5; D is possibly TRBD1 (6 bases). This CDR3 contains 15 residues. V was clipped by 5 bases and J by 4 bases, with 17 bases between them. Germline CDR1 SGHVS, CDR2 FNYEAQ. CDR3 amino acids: CASSSRDTWLETQYF. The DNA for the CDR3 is TGTGCCAGCAGCAGCCGGGACACTTGGCTAGAGACCCAGTACTTC.

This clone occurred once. The CDR3 nucleotides read TGTGCCAGCAGCAACGTCGGTTCCGGGACCCAGTACTTC. Its translation is CASSNVGSGTQYF. The rearrangement joins TRBV11-3 to TRBJ2-5, with D uncertain. The CDR3 runs 13 residues. The V end lost 5 bases, the J end lost 7 bases, and 14 bases lay between the germline ends. In germline, CDR1 is SGHNT, CDR2 YENEEA.

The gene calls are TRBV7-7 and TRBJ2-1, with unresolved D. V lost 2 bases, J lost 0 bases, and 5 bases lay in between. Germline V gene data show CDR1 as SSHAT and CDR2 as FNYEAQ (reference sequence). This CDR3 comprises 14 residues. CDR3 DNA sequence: TGTGCCAGCAGCTTATCGAGCTCCTACAATGAGCAGTTCTTC. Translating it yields CASSLSSSYNEQFF. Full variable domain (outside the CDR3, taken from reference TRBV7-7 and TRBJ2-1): GAGVSQSPRYKVTKRGQDVTLRCDPISSHATLYWYQQALGQGPEFLTYFNYEAQPDKSGLPSDRFSAERPEGSISTLTIQRTEQRDSAMYRCASSLSSSYNEQFFGPGTRLTVL.

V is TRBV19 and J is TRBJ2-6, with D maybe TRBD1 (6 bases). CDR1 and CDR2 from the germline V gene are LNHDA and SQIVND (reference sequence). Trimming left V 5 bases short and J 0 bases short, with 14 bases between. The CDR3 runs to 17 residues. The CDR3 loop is CASSARGVGSGANVLTF. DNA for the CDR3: TGTGCCAGTAGTGCCAGGGGAGTTGGCTCTGGGGCCAACGTCCTGACTTTC.

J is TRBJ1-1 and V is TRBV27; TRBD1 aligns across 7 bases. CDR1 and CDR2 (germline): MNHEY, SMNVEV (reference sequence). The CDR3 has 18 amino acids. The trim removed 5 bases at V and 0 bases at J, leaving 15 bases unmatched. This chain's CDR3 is CASSPKQQRGTVNTEAFF. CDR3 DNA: TGTGCCAGCAGTCCGAAACAACAACGGGGGACAGTGAACACTGAAGCTTTCTTT.

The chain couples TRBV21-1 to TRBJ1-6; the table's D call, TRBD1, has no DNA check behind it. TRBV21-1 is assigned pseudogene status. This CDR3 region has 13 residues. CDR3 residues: CASTTGEKVPLHF. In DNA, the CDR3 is TGTGCCAGCACGACAGGGGAGAAAGTACCCCTCCACTTT.